This T cell receptor (beta chain) was sequenced for a study of T cell responses to AZD1222 COVID-19 vaccine. The protocol was immunoSEQ multiplex PCR, while the TCRdb copy is restricted to in-frame clones and leaves out a portion. Of roughly 200,000 clones detected, approximately 92% appear once; the ten largest clones hold around 1%. The ends were cut back, 3 bases at V and 11 bases at J, with 16 bases in the middle. This CDR3 spans 13 amino acids. Germline V gene sequence: CDR1 MGHDK, CDR2 SYGVNS. The V gene is TRBV25-1, the J gene TRBJ1-1, with D possibly matching TRBD1 (6 bases). The material was peripheral blood, obtained 28 days after the second dose of the MenACWY control vaccine. This TCR derives from an adult who received the MenACWY meningococcal vaccine as a control. CDR3 protein: CASSDVGAVGAFF. CDR3 nucleotide sequence: TGTGCCAGCAGTGATGTGGGGGCGGTGGGGGCTTTCTTT.